This entry is about one T cell receptor beta chain. Antigen: not known. Trimming took 5 bases from V and 5 from J, leaving 13 bases between them. Germline V gene sequence: CDR1 MNHEY, CDR2 SMNVEV (reference sequence). The CDR3 sequence is 14 residues long. TCRdb ran MiXCR on the reads and lists one entry per CDR3 protein. The sample holds 370,000 or so distinct CDR3 sequences, nearly 35% seen once. The sample originates from a study of T cell repertoires in cytomegalovirus infection. Study at large: Shared public TCR beta signatures pointed to both CMV infection and a matching HLA type. Study observations and caveats: HLA-C-restricted CMV-specific TCR beta clonotypes prevailed in the ex vivo response.

The V and J genes are TRBV27 and TRBJ2-1; perhaps TRBD1 as D (7 bases). The material sequenced was cultured PBMCs, taken from culture after CMV antigen stimulation. The clonotype comes from a human donor in good health (CMV status not recorded). Some clones in this sample may be carry-over from other donors' samples. DNA for the CDR3: TGTGCCAGCAGTCCACAGGGGACTCACAATGAGCAGTTCTTC. Amino acid sequence: CASSPQGTHNEQFF.